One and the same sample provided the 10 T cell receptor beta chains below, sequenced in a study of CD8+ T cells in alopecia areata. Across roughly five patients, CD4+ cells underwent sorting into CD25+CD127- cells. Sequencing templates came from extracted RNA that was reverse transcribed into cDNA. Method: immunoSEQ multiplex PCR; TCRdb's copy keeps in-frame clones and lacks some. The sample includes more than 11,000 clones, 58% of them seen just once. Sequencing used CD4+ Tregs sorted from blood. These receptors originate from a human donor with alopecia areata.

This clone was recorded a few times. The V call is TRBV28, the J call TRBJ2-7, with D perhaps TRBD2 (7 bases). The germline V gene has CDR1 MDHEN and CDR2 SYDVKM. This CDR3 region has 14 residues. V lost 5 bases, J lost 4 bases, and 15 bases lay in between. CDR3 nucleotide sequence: TGTGCCAGCAGTCCCGGACAGCGGGGATACGAGCAGTACTTC. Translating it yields CASSPGQRGYEQYF.

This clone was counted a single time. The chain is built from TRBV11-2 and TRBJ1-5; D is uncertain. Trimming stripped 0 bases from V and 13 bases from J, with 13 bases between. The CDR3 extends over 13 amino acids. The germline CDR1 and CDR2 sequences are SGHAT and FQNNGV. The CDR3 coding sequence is TGTGCCAGCAGCTTAGAAGTTGCCGGGTCACAGCATTTT. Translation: CASSLEVAGSQHF. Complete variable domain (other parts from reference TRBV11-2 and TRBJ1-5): EAGVAQSPRYKIIEKRQSVAFWCNPISGHATLYWYQQILGQGPKLLIQFQNNGVVDDSQLPKDRFSAERLKGVDSTLKIQPAKLEDSAVYLCASSLEVAGSQHFGDGTRLSIL.

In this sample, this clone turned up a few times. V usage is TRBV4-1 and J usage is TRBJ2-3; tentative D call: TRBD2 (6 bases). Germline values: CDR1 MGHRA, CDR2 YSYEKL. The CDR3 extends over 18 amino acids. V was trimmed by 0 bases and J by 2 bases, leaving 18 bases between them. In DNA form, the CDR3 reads TGCGCCAGCAGCCAAGACAGAACTAGCCCCACACACACAGATACGCAGTATTTT. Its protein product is CASSQDRTSPTHTDTQYF.

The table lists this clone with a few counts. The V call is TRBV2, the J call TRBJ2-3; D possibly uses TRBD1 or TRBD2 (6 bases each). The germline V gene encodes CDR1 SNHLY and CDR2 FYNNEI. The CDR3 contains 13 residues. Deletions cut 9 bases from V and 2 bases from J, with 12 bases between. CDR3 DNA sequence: TGTGCCAGGTCGGGGGCCGCCACAGATACGCAGTATTTT. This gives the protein CARSGAATDTQYF.

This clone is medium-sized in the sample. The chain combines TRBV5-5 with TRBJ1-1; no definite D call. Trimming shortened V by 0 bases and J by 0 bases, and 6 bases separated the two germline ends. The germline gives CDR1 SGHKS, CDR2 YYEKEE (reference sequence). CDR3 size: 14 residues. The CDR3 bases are TGTGCCAGCAGCTTGGCCAGACTGAACACTGAAGCTTTCTTT. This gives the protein CASSLARLNTEAFF.

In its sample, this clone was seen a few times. The CDR3: CASSLARASGTYSYEQYF. CDR3 bases: TGTGCCAGCAGCTTAGCTAGGGCTAGCGGGACCTACTCCTACGAGCAGTACTTC. The genes are TRBV7-2 and TRBJ2-7, with 9 bases identical to TRBD2. The CDR3 is 18 amino acids. Germline CDR1 reads SGHTA; CDR2 reads FQGNSA. The junction had 9 bases not matched to a gene; V was cut back by 0 bases and J by 0 bases.

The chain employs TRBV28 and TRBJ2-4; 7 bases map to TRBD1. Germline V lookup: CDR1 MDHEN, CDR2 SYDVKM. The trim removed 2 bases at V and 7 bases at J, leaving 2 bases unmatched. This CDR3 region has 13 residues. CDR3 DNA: TGTGCCAGCAGTTTAGAGGGGGCGAACATTCAGTACTTC. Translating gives CASSLEGANIQYF.

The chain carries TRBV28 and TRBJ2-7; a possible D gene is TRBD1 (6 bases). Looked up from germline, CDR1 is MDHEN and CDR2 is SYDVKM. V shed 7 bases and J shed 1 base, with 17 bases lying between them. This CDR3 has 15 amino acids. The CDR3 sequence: CASTSHGTPSYEQYF. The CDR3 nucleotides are TGTGCCAGCACTTCCCACGGGACACCTTCCTACGAGCAGTACTTC.

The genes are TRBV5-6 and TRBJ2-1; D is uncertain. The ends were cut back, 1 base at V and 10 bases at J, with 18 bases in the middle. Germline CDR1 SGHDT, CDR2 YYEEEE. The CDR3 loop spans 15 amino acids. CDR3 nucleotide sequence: TGTGCCAGCAGCTTGCCGCTGCATTCTAAGGACGAGCAGTTCTTC. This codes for CASSLPLHSKDEQFF.

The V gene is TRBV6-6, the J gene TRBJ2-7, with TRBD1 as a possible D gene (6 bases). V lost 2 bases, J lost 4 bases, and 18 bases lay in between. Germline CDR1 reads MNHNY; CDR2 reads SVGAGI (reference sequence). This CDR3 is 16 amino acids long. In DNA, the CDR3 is TGTGCCAGCAGTTACCCGACACAGGGAAACACTTACGAGCAGTACTTC. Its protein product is CASSYPTQGNTYEQYF.